This T cell receptor beta chain was sequenced during a study of blood T cell repertoires in COVID-19. Germline CDR1 reads MNHEY; CDR2 reads SVGAGI. The CDR3 runs 14 residues. The V end lost 0 bases, the J end lost 7 bases, and 11 bases lay between the germline ends. The method was immunoSEQ multiplex PCR; TCRdb's version includes in-frame clones alone and lacks a portion of them. The repertoire holds about 270,000 clones, about 80% seen once, with about 9.1% in the top ten. The chain carries TRBV6-5 and TRBJ2-3; D may be TRBD2 (6 bases). This TCR came from a human donor in a cohort sampled during active COVID-19. Sequenced: peripheral blood. The CDR3 nucleotides are TGTGCCAGCAGTTACTCCAGCGGGTTAAATACGCAGTATTTT. Translation: CASSYSSGLNTQYF.